One and the same sample provided the 9 T cell receptor beta chains below, sequenced in a study of post-analysis software for immune sequencing data. Their specific antigens are unknown. TCR beta cDNA libraries had unique molecular identifiers. TCRdb reanalysed the PCR reads using MiXCR and keeps one entry per CDR3 protein. The sample holds approximately 660,000 distinct CDR3 sequences, approximately 60% seen once. The study, taken as a whole, reports: With TRBV5-6, TRBV5-1 and TRBV20-1 included, about five TRBV segments were more frequent in patients than in controls.

The sequenced sample consisted of blood. The receptor source for this set is a girl aged 2 to 10 with multiple sclerosis.

Notes on this clonotype: The junction departs from the called germline gene at one end, perhaps through a read error. The chain links TRBV11-1 to TRBJ2-4; perhaps D is TRBD1 or TRBD2 (7 bases each). The V gene's germline CDR1 is SGHAT and CDR2 FQDESV (reference sequence). This CDR3 is built from 16 residues. As DNA, the CDR3 is TGTGCCAGCAGCTCGGGAGGACAGGCCACTAAAAACATTCAATACTTC. This sequence encodes CASSSGGQATKNIQYF.

The V gene is TRBV29-1, the J gene TRBJ1-1; a possible D gene is TRBD1 (6 bases). The CDR3 contains 13 residues. CDR1 and CDR2 (germline): SQVTM, ANQGSEA. V lost 7 bases and J 2 bases, leaving 14 bases between the germline ends. The CDR3 nucleotides are TGCAGCGCGGGGAAGGGGGTCAACACTGAAGCTTTCTTT. It is translated as CSAGKGVNTEAFF.

This clonotype has just a few counts. The DNA for the CDR3 is TGCAGCGTAACTTCGGGACAGGCCAATCAGCCCCAGCATTTT. Amino acid sequence: CSVTSGQANQPQHF. The chain combines TRBV29-1 with TRBJ1-5; TRBD1 aligns across 8 bases. The germline V gene has CDR1 SQVTM and CDR2 ANQGSEA. With 6 bases clipped from V and 3 bases from J, the junction kept 7 bases outside the gene matches. The CDR3 has 14 amino acids.

Here the CDR3 reads CGLMGAETQYF. The CDR3 DNA reads as TGCGGCTTAATGGGCGCAGAGACCCAGTACTTC. This chain joins TRBV20-1 and TRBJ2-7; D unresolved. The DNA matches TRBJ2-5 better at its end, which makes the J call doubtful. CDR1 is DFQATT and CDR2 is SNEGSKA in the germline V gene (reference sequence). There are 11 residues in the CDR3.

This chain joins TRBV12-3 or TRBV12-4 and TRBJ2-5; 7 bases fit TRBD2. V shed 4 bases, J shed 11 bases, and the junction held 7 bases outside the gene matches. The CDR3 has 12 amino acids. CDR3 coding DNA: TGTGCCAGCAGTTGGGGTGGGGGGGAGCAGTACTTC. This sequence encodes CASSWGGGEQYF.

This chain uses TRBV20-1 with TRBJ2-7, with 14 bases matching TRBD2. CDR3 length: 16 amino acids. The germline V gene has CDR1 DFQATT and CDR2 SNEGSKA (reference sequence). The V and J ends lost 4 bases and 5 bases, in that order; junction bases with no gene match: 10. The CDR3, as DNA: TGCAGTGCTAACTCTATGGGACTAGCGGGAGTTCACGAGCAGTACTTC. Translated, it gives CSANSMGLAGVHEQYF.

The chain carries TRBV3-1 and TRBJ2-5; 10 bases are a match to TRBD2. Trimming at V came to 4 bases and at J to 3 bases, leaving 5 bases not matched to a gene. This CDR3 contains 15 residues. From germline, CDR1 is LGHDT and CDR2 YNNKEL (reference sequence). The CDR3 DNA is TGTGCCAGCAGCCTCCCCGGGACTAGCGAAGAGACCCAGTACTTC. Translating gives CASSLPGTSEETQYF.

This clonotype was observed a few times. The chain recombines TRBV6-5 with TRBJ2-3, with unresolved D. Germline V gives CDR1 MNHEY, CDR2 SVGAGI. The germline V and J ends were trimmed by 6 bases and 4 bases, with 11 bases remaining between them. The CDR3 consists of 13 residues. CDR3 bases: TGTGCCAGCAGAAATCCCGGATCAGATACGCAGTATTTT. It translates to CASRNPGSDTQYF.

The chain is built from TRBV18 and TRBJ2-5, with a tentative D call TRBD1 (5 bases). The CDR3 runs 14 residues. From germline, CDR1 is KGHSH and CDR2 LQKENI. V was shortened by 6 bases and J by 4 bases, with 15 bases between the two germline ends. CDR3 loop: CASSPPAGSETQYF. The CDR3 nucleotides read TGTGCCAGCTCCCCTCCGGCAGGGTCAGAGACCCAGTACTTC. Combining the CDR3 with reference TRBV18 and TRBJ2-5 gives the whole variable domain NAGVMQNPRHLVRRRGQEARLRCSPMKGHSHVYWYRQLPEEGLKFMVYLQKENIIDESGMPKERFSAEFPKEGPSILRIQQVVRGDSAAYFCASSPPAGSETQYFGPGTRLLVL.